The clone carrying this T cell receptor (beta chain) was counted at least ten times. Amplification yielded TCR beta CDR3 regions, with RNA transcripts as the source. The HTBI set primed first-round TCR CDR3 RT-PCR. TCRdb re-called the multiplex PCR reads through MiXCR, storing one row per CDR3 protein. The data show approximately 700,000 distinct CDR3 sequences, about 16% seen once. The data stem from a study of T cells in Graves' hyperthyroidism and ophthalmopathy. What was sequenced was blood. This clonotype was sampled from a man younger than 35 with Graves' hyperthyroidism.

CDR3 nucleotides: TGTGCCAGCAGCCCACGGGGTTTGAACAATGGCTACACCTTC. Residues: CASSPRGLNNGYTF. The chain is built from TRBV11-2 and TRBJ1-2; no reliable D call. Trimming took 5 bases from V and 6 from J, leaving 16 bases between them. Germline-derived CDR1 and CDR2 are SGHAT and FQNNGV. This CDR3 has 14 amino acids. The complete variable domain, with remaining parts taken from reference TRBV11-2 and TRBJ1-2, reads EAGVAQSPRYKIIEKRQSVAFWCNPISGHATLYWYQQILGQGPKLLIQFQNNGVVDDSQLPKDRFSAERLKGVDSTLKIQPAKLEDSAVYLCASSPRGLNNGYTFGSGTRLTVV.